This TCR beta chain stems from a study of OX40 agonist ivuxolimab in advanced cancers. Across the whole study: Partial response was recorded in three patients: one hepatocellular carcinoma and two cutaneous melanoma cases. Overall study findings and caveats: CD8+ T cells (on average) carried more expanded clones than CD4+ T cells.

Germline CDR1 LGHNA, CDR2 YNFKEQ. CDR3 length equals 15 residues. Between the trimmed V and J ends, which lost 6 bases and 4 bases, there was a span of 18 bases. This clone turned up a few times. The antigen remains undetermined. Method: immunoSEQ multiplex PCR; TCRdb's copy keeps in-frame clones and lacks some. This repertoire shows about 15,000 clones, around 80% found once; its top ten account for 41%. The V call is TRBV4-2, the J call TRBJ1-1, with D maybe TRBD1 (6 bases). Material: CD4+ or CD8+ T cells sorted from blood, obtained in a trial of the OX40 agonist ivuxolimab. This receptor was obtained from an adult with an advanced solid tumor such as melanoma, head and neck, liver or kidney cancer. The CDR3 bases are TGTGCCAGCAGATATCAACAGGAAGGGGGCACTGAAGCTTTCTTT. Translated: CASRYQQEGGTEAFF.